The next 24 T cell receptor beta chains were all read from a single sample in a study of blood T cell repertoires in COVID-19. TCRdb's copy holds only in-frame clones and misses some; the assay was immunoSEQ multiplex PCR. The sample contains around 200,000 clones, about 85% of which appear only once. The sequencing input was PBMCs or T cells enriched from blood (not recorded which). The origin of the receptors is a man aged 35-49 years who had recovered from COVID-19.

This chain connects TRBV5-1 to TRBJ2-1; 7 positions match TRBD1. Per germline, CDR1 SGHRS and CDR2 YFSETQ. Trimming removed 0 bases from V and 6 bases from J; junction bases left unmatched: 6. The CDR3 runs 15 residues. Here the CDR3 DNA reads TGCGCCAGCAGCTTGGACAGGGGTGGTGGCAATGAGCAGTTCTTC. This codes for CASSLDRGGGNEQFF.

The chain is built from TRBV5-6 and TRBJ1-6; D not resolved. Trimming shortened V by 4 bases and J by 2 bases, and 4 bases separated the two germline ends. CDR1 SGHDT and CDR2 YYEEEE come from the germline V gene. The CDR3 covers 13 residues. The CDR3 DNA is TGTGCCAGCAGCCGAGCCTATAATTCACCCCTCCACTTT. Its protein is CASSRAYNSPLHF.

The J gene is TRBJ2-2, the V gene TRBV10-3, with a tentative D call TRBD2 (5 bases). Trimming removed 11 bases from V and 3 bases from J, with 16 bases in between. The germline gives CDR1 ENHRY, CDR2 SYGVKD. The CDR3 is 14 amino acids. The DNA for the CDR3 is TGTGCCTCCTCTCGGGGAGAGGACACCGGGGAGCTGTTTTTT. It specifies CASSRGEDTGELFF.

The chain uses TRBV9 and TRBJ1-2; maybe TRBD1 (5 bases). The CDR3 sequence is 13 residues long. CDR1 and CDR2 (germline): SGDLS, YYNGEE. The V end lost 0 bases, the J end lost 5 bases, and 8 bases lay between the germline ends. CDR3 residues: CASSVEQGYGYTF. CDR3 in DNA: TGTGCCAGCAGCGTAGAGCAGGGATATGGCTACACCTTC.

This clone has only one observation. The chain combines TRBV6-2 or TRBV6-3 with TRBJ2-1, with D uncertain. V lost 6 bases to trimming and J lost 7 bases, with 13 bases between them. This CDR3 region has 13 residues. Germline loops: CDR1 MNHEY, CDR2 SVGEGT. CDR3 sequence reads: CASSLIVWNEQFF. For the CDR3, the DNA is TGTGCCAGCAGCCTAATAGTTTGGAATGAGCAGTTCTTC.

The rearrangement joins TRBV28 to TRBJ1-5; 8 nucleotides match TRBD1. Germline V gives CDR1 MDHEN, CDR2 SYDVKM. CDR3 length: 16 amino acids. Trimming cost V 6 bases and J 4 bases; bases outside gene matches: 11. CDR3 in amino acids: CASRPEGTGKNQPQHF. CDR3 bases: TGTGCCAGCAGACCTGAAGGGACAGGCAAAAATCAGCCCCAGCATTTT.

The chain couples TRBV6-5 to TRBJ1-6, with D perhaps TRBD1 (6 bases). The CDR3 totals 15 residues. With 6 bases removed from V and 0 bases from J, the gap between germline ends came to 9 bases. Germline V gives CDR1 MNHEY, CDR2 SVGAGI. The CDR3 nucleotides read TGTGCCAGCAGGACAGGTAGCTCCTATAATTCACCCCTCCACTTT. It yields the protein CASRTGSSYNSPLHF.

The V gene is TRBV19, the J gene TRBJ2-1, with D tentatively TRBD2 (6 bases). V shed 0 bases and J shed 0 bases, with 12 bases lying between them. The germline CDR1 and CDR2 sequences are LNHDA and SQIVND (reference sequence). The CDR3 extends over 17 amino acids. The CDR3 nucleotides are TGTGCCAGTAGTATAGACGGGGGAAACCCCTCCTACAATGAGCAGTTCTTC. Its translation is CASSIDGGNPSYNEQFF.

The rearrangement uses TRBV7-2 and TRBJ2-7; tentatively, D is TRBD1 (5 bases). Germline CDR1 is SGHTA and CDR2 is FQGNSA. V was shortened by 1 base and J by 3 bases, with 13 bases between the two germline ends. The CDR3 extends over 15 amino acids. The CDR3 loop is CASSLGSTVNYEQYF. The CDR3 nucleotides are TGTGCCAGCAGCTTAGGGTCGACAGTGAACTACGAGCAGTACTTC.

The chain carries TRBV19 and TRBJ1-5, with 7 bases that match TRBD1. After removal of 1 base from V and 0 bases from J, the junction contained 9 bases not matched to a gene. This CDR3 region has 18 residues. In germline, CDR1 is LNHDA, CDR2 SQIVND (reference sequence). CDR3 in amino acids: CASSIVFGQEFSNQPQHF. CDR3 in DNA: TGTGCCAGTAGTATAGTTTTCGGACAGGAGTTTAGCAATCAGCCCCAGCATTTT.

The CDR3: CASSLDPLRYEQYF. DNA for the CDR3: TGTGCCAGCAGCTTAGACCCACTCCGCTACGAGCAGTACTTC. The V and J genes are TRBV7-6 and TRBJ2-7; D uncertain. Germline CDR1 reads SGHVS; CDR2 reads FNYEAQ. The length of the CDR3 is 14 residues. Trimming cost V 1 base and J 3 bases, with 10 bases left between them.

This clone was observed a few times. The V gene is TRBV5-1, the J gene TRBJ2-1; TRBD2 matches 11 bases. V was clipped by 0 bases and J by 12 bases; unmatched bases: 11. This CDR3 has 16 residues. CDR1 is SGHRS, CDR2 YFSETQ, per germline. The CDR3 DNA follows: TGCGCCAGCAGCTTGGCCGAGACTAGCGGGAAAAAGGGGCAGTTCTTC. It encodes CASSLAETSGKKGQFF.

V gene TRBV27 combines with J gene TRBJ1-4, with a weak D call TRBD1 (5 bases). Germline assignment: CDR1 MNHEY and CDR2 SMNVEV (reference sequence). CDR3 length equals 15 residues. The germline V and J ends were trimmed by 6 bases and 12 bases, with 23 bases remaining between them. The CDR3 here is CASSPSPLQVAELFF. CDR3 sequence (DNA): TGTGCCAGCAGCCCCTCCCCCCTACAGGTGGCGGAACTGTTTTTT.

The chain has TRBV7-9 and TRBJ1-5; D may be TRBD1 (5 bases). The CDR3 loop spans 13 amino acids. With 5 bases removed from V and 7 bases from J, the gap between germline ends came to 12 bases. CDR1 SEHNR and CDR2 FQNEAQ come from the germline V gene (reference sequence). CDR3 amino acids: CASSRTGGQPQHF. The CDR3 coding sequence is TGTGCCAGCAGCCGTACAGGTGGGCAGCCCCAGCATTTT.

V and J are TRBV30 and TRBJ2-2, with 10 bases that match TRBD2. V lost 0 bases, J lost 2 bases, and 3 bases stayed unmatched. The CDR3 runs 16 residues. Germline assignment: CDR1 GTSNPN and CDR2 SVGIG (reference sequence). The CDR3 here is CAWSVLAGTNTGELFF. The CDR3, as DNA: TGTGCCTGGAGTGTACTAGCGGGGACCAACACCGGGGAGCTGTTTTTT.

The CDR3 nucleotides read TGTGCCAGCAGTTTATCGCAGGCCCAGCAAGCCTACGAGCAGTACTTC. It translates to CASSLSQAQQAYEQYF. The gene calls are TRBV27 and TRBJ2-7; no reliable D call. Germline-derived CDR1 and CDR2 are MNHEY and SMNVEV (reference sequence). CDR3 length: 16 amino acids. V was clipped by 0 bases and J by 2 bases, with 14 bases between them.

The chain recombines TRBV19 with TRBJ2-7, with 12 bases matching TRBD2. The CDR3 spans 14 residues. Trimming cost V 1 base and J 6 bases; bases outside gene matches: 1. Germline loops: CDR1 LNHDA, CDR2 SQIVND (reference sequence). The CDR3 is CASSIGLAGAEQYF. The CDR3, as DNA: TGTGCCAGTAGTATAGGACTAGCGGGAGCCGAGCAGTACTTC. Full variable domain (outside the CDR3, taken from reference TRBV19 and TRBJ2-7): DGGITQSPKYLFRKEGQNVTLSCEQNLNHDAMYWYRQDPGQGLRLIYYSQIVNDFQKGDIAEGYSVSREKKESFPLTVTSAQKNPTAFYLCASSIGLAGAEQYFGPGTRLTVT.

This clone was observed a handful of times. The V call is TRBV7-2, the J call TRBJ2-7, with a possible D match to TRBD1 (6 bases). This CDR3 region has 13 residues. V was shortened by 1 base and J by 4 bases, with 8 bases between the two germline ends. Germline values: CDR1 SGHTA, CDR2 FQGNSA. The CDR3 DNA is TGTGCCAGCAGCTTAGACGGACAGTACGAGCAGTACTTC. Translation gives CASSLDGQYEQYF.

The chain employs TRBV13 and TRBJ1-6; 8 bases fit TRBD1. The CDR3 has 16 amino acids. The J segment lost 5 bases and the V segment lost 4 bases, leaving 7 bases of the junction unmatched. CDR1 and CDR2 (germline): PRHDT, FYEKMQ (reference sequence). CDR3 nucleotides: TGTGCCAGCAGCTACTCAGGGGGCCCAAATAATTCACCCCTCCACTTT. Its translation: CASSYSGGPNNSPLHF.

V usage is TRBV1 and J usage is TRBJ1-5; TRBD1 was called by the table and not checked on the DNA. TRBV1 is tagged as a pseudogene. CDR3 size: 17 residues. The DNA of the CDR3 is TGCACCAGCAGCCAAGTTCCGCACAGGGATAGCAATCAGCCCCAGCATTTT. Encoded protein: CTSSQVPHRDSNQPQHF.

This clone was picked up a small number of times. V usage is TRBV10-3 and J usage is TRBJ2-7; TRBD2 matches 8 bases. With V trimmed by 5 bases and J by 6 bases, 6 bases remained unmatched. Per the germline V gene, CDR1 is ENHRY and CDR2 is SYGVKD. The CDR3 is 13 amino acids. The CDR3 sequence is CAISSGREFEQYF. The CDR3 DNA is TGTGCCATCAGTAGCGGGAGAGAATTCGAGCAGTACTTC.

This clone was observed a few times. The chain employs TRBV7-2 and TRBJ1-5, with D uncertain. This CDR3 has 12 amino acids. The germline V gene has CDR1 SGHTA and CDR2 FQGNSA. Trimming removed 3 bases from V and 3 bases from J, with 3 bases in between. The CDR3 region is CASSLYNQPQHF. The CDR3 nucleotides read TGTGCCAGCAGCTTGTACAATCAGCCCCAGCATTTT.

The chain joins TRBV14 to TRBJ2-7; TRBD2 aligns across 11 bases. The germline gives CDR1 SGHDN, CDR2 FVKESK. V shed 6 bases and J 5 bases; nucleotides not matched to a gene: 3. This CDR3 region has 13 residues. CDR3 in amino acids: CASRQLAGDEQYF. The CDR3 DNA follows: TGTGCCAGCAGACAACTAGCGGGAGACGAGCAGTACTTC.

The chain employs TRBV5-4 and TRBJ2-5; a possible D gene is TRBD1 (6 bases). Germline CDR1 SGHNT, CDR2 YYREEE (reference sequence). V gave up 2 bases and J gave up 5 bases, with 13 bases separating them. The CDR3 has 14 amino acids. DNA for the CDR3: TGTGCCAGCAGCTTTGCAGGGGTTCGGGAGACCCAGTACTTC. It specifies CASSFAGVRETQYF. The full variable domain, its missing parts supplied by reference TRBV5-4 and TRBJ2-5, is ETGVTQSPTHLIKTRGQQVTLRCSSQSGHNTVSWYQQALGQGPQFIFQYYREEENGRGNFPPRFSGLQFPNYSSELNVNALELDDSALYLCASSFAGVRETQYFGPGTRLLVL.